This is a list of T cell receptor beta chains from one sample in a study of human T cells and chemical hapten exposure. MiXCR, run by TCRdb on the RACE reads, gives a single entry per CDR3 protein. Altogether 75,000 to 90,000 distinct CDR3 sequences are present, roughly 10% being singletons, with the ten largest covering roughly 3.4%. Here the sequenced sample was whole blood, taken in connection with sensitization to the hapten diphenylcyclopropenone (DPC). These TCRs come from an older woman with alopecia areata. Some clones in this sample may be carry-over from other donors' samples. Both conserved end residues are part of each CDR3. The D gene is left open where the match is weak. Size is stated for part of the rows, as once, few or many counts, or as a class when the clone is expanded.

CDR3 protein: CASSSTRGRVEQFF
CDR3 DNA: TGTGCCAGCAGCTCAACCAGAGGGAGAGTGGAGCAGTTCTTC
D gene: .
J gene: TRBJ2-1
CDR3 length: 14
clone size: many
V gene: TRBV7-2

CDR3 protein: CASSLTGYNEQFF
CDR3 DNA: TGTGCCAGCTCACTAACAGGGTACAATGAGCAGTTCTTC
D gene: .
J gene: TRBJ2-1
CDR3 length: 13
clone size: .
V gene: TRBV18

CDR3 protein: CSAPTVTLNGPQHF
CDR3 DNA: TGCAGTGCCCCGACAGTGACTCTCAATGGGCCCCAGCATTTT
D gene: .
J gene: TRBJ1-5
CDR3 length: 14
clone size: many
V gene: TRBV20-1

CDR3 protein: CASRTGYKGTEAFF
CDR3 DNA: TGCGCCAGCAGGACAGGGTATAAAGGAACTGAAGCTTTCTTT
D gene: TRBD1
J gene: TRBJ1-1
CDR3 length: 14
clone size: many
V gene: TRBV10-2

CDR3 protein: CASSHVAGGGETQYF
CDR3 DNA: TGTGCCAGCAGCCACGTAGCGGGGGGAGGAGAGACCCAGTACTTC
D gene: TRBD2
J gene: TRBJ2-5
CDR3 length: 15
clone size: few
V gene: TRBV3-1

CDR3 protein: CASSPDRGITGELFF
CDR3 DNA: TGTGCCAGCTCACCGGACAGGGGGATCACCGGGGAGCTGTTTTTT
D gene: TRBD1
J gene: TRBJ2-2
CDR3 length: 15
clone size: .
V gene: TRBV18

CDR3 protein: CASSSRHSGNTIYF
CDR3 DNA: TGTGCCAGCAGCTCTCGACACTCTGGAAACACCATATATTTT
D gene: .
J gene: TRBJ1-3
CDR3 length: 14
clone size: many
V gene: TRBV5-5

CDR3 protein: CASSPIGNTIYF
CDR3 DNA: TGTGCCAGCAGTCCGATTGGAAACACCATATATTTT
D gene: .
J gene: TRBJ1-3
CDR3 length: 12
clone size: few
V gene: TRBV7-9

CDR3 protein: CAWSPSYNEQFF
CDR3 DNA: TGTGCCTGGAGTCCTTCCTACAATGAGCAGTTCTTC
D gene: .
J gene: TRBJ2-1
CDR3 length: 12
clone size: .
V gene: TRBV30

CDR3 protein: CASISAGNTEAFF
CDR3 DNA: TGTGCCAGCATTTCGGCAGGGAACACTGAAGCTTTCTTT
D gene: .
J gene: TRBJ1-1
CDR3 length: 13
clone size: few
V gene: TRBV2

CDR3 protein: CASSLNADRVNSPLHF
CDR3 DNA: TGTGCCAGCAGCTTAAATGCCGACAGGGTCAACTCACCCCTCCACTTT
D gene: TRBD1
J gene: TRBJ1-6
CDR3 length: 16
clone size: .
V gene: TRBV7-6

CDR3 protein: CASSFSRGDTQYF
CDR3 DNA: TGTGCCAGCAGCTTCTCTCGTGGAGATACGCAGTATTTT
D gene: .
J gene: TRBJ2-3
CDR3 length: 13
clone size: .
V gene: TRBV7-2

CDR3 protein: CASSLNLAGFQETQYF
CDR3 DNA: TGTGCCAGCAGCTTAAACCTAGCGGGGTTCCAAGAGACCCAGTACTTC
D gene: TRBD2
J gene: TRBJ2-5
CDR3 length: 16
clone size: few
V gene: TRBV4-2

CDR3 protein: CAISERQSNTGELFF
CDR3 DNA: TGTGCCATCAGTGAACGACAGTCGAACACCGGGGAGCTGTTTTTT
D gene: .
J gene: TRBJ2-2
CDR3 length: 15
clone size: many
V gene: TRBV10-3

CDR3 protein: CAISESRGRQQETQYF
CDR3 DNA: TGTGCCATCAGTGAGTCTAGGGGACGTCAACAAGAGACCCAGTACTTC
D gene: .
J gene: TRBJ2-5
CDR3 length: 16
clone size: .
V gene: TRBV10-3

CDR3 protein: CASSLDPQTTGELFF
CDR3 DNA: TGTGCCAGCAGCTTGGATCCCCAGACCACCGGGGAGCTGTTTTTT
D gene: .
J gene: TRBJ2-2
CDR3 length: 15
clone size: few
V gene: TRBV5-4

CDR3 protein: CATSRVVHEQFF
CDR3 DNA: TGTGCCACCAGCAGAGTGGTCCATGAGCAGTTCTTC
D gene: .
J gene: TRBJ2-1
CDR3 length: 12
clone size: many
V gene: TRBV15

CDR3 protein: CASSGLGRGYEKLFF
CDR3 DNA: TGTGCCAGCAGCGGACTAGGGCGCGGGTATGAAAAACTGTTTTTT
D gene: .
J gene: TRBJ1-4
CDR3 length: 15
clone size: .
V gene: TRBV5-6

CDR3 protein: CSVFTERANYGYTF
CDR3 DNA: TGCAGCGTTTTCACCGAAAGGGCCAACTATGGCTACACCTTC
D gene: .
J gene: TRBJ1-2
CDR3 length: 14
clone size: many
V gene: TRBV29-1

CDR3 protein: CASSQRTGRLAFF
CDR3 DNA: TGTGCCAGCAGCCAACGGACGGGTCGGCTAGCTTTCTTT
D gene: .
J gene: TRBJ1-1
CDR3 length: 13
clone size: many
V gene: TRBV3-1

CDR3 protein: CSVPSGPPPSTDTQYF
CDR3 DNA: TGCAGCGTCCCTAGCGGGCCGCCTCCCTCCACAGATACGCAGTATTTT
D gene: TRBD2
J gene: TRBJ2-3
CDR3 length: 16
clone size: many
V gene: TRBV29-1

CDR3 protein: CSAREPGQGDRWEQYF
CDR3 DNA: TGCAGTGCTAGAGAACCTGGACAGGGGGATCGGTGGGAGCAGTACTTC
D gene: TRBD1
J gene: TRBJ2-7
CDR3 length: 16
clone size: few
V gene: TRBV20-1

CDR3 protein: CASSSGLAGNTGELFF
CDR3 DNA: TGTGCCAGCAGCTCAGGACTAGCGGGGAACACCGGGGAGCTGTTTTTT
D gene: TRBD2
J gene: TRBJ2-2
CDR3 length: 16
clone size: .
V gene: TRBV11-2

CDR3 protein: CASSQDPRASGKETQYF
CDR3 DNA: TGTGCCAGCAGCCAAGATCCCCGGGCTAGCGGAAAAGAGACCCAGTACTTC
D gene: TRBD2
J gene: TRBJ2-5
CDR3 length: 17
clone size: few
V gene: TRBV3-1

CDR3 protein: CASSEAVPGQGTTQETQYF
CDR3 DNA: TGTGCCAGCAGTGAAGCGGTACCGGGACAGGGGACTACCCAAGAGACCCAGTACTTC
D gene: TRBD1
J gene: TRBJ2-5
CDR3 length: 19
clone size: few
V gene: TRBV6-1

CDR3 protein: CASSEQGAATEAFF
CDR3 DNA: TGCGCCAGCAGCGAACAGGGGGCGGCCACTGAAGCTTTCTTT
D gene: TRBD1
J gene: TRBJ1-1
CDR3 length: 14
clone size: many
V gene: TRBV5-1

CDR3 protein: CASSVHGQGGEKLFF
CDR3 DNA: TGTGCCAGCAGTGTCCACGGACAGGGAGGGGAAAAACTGTTTTTT
D gene: TRBD1
J gene: TRBJ1-4
CDR3 length: 15
clone size: .
V gene: TRBV7-3

CDR3 protein: CSVDGLGSEQYF
CDR3 DNA: TGCAGCGTTGATGGTTTGGGATCCGAGCAGTACTTC
D gene: .
J gene: TRBJ2-7
CDR3 length: 12
clone size: many
V gene: TRBV29-1

CDR3 protein: CASRQVGTDTQYF
CDR3 DNA: TGTGCCAGCAGACAGGTGGGCACAGATACGCAGTATTTT
D gene: .
J gene: TRBJ2-3
CDR3 length: 13
clone size: .
V gene: TRBV27

CDR3 protein: CASSWQEDSPLHF
CDR3 DNA: TGTGCCAGCAGCTGGCAGGAAGATTCACCCCTCCACTTT
D gene: .
J gene: TRBJ1-6
CDR3 length: 13
clone size: few
V gene: TRBV5-4

CDR3 protein: CASSGTTGTKVPEAFF
CDR3 DNA: TGCGCCAGCAGCGGAACGACAGGTACCAAGGTCCCTGAAGCTTTCTTT
D gene: .
J gene: TRBJ1-1
CDR3 length: 16
clone size: .
V gene: TRBV5-1

CDR3 protein: CASSLGAGGLYEQYF
CDR3 DNA: TGTGCCAGCAGCTTAGGAGCGGGGGGCCTCTACGAGCAGTACTTC
D gene: TRBD2
J gene: TRBJ2-7
CDR3 length: 15
clone size: .
V gene: TRBV7-9

CDR3 protein: CASRLPDRAKPGSTEAFF
CDR3 DNA: TGTGCCAGCAGATTACCCGACAGGGCTAAACCTGGGAGCACTGAAGCTTTCTTT
D gene: TRBD1
J gene: TRBJ1-1
CDR3 length: 18
clone size: many
V gene: TRBV27